This record concerns one TCR beta chain sequence. What it binds is unknown. The record originates from a study of graft-versus-host responses after intestinal transplantation. Study summary: Once they had received anti-thymocyte globulin induction, all recipients took tacrolimus and steroids for three to four years. Study-level results: Recipient-marrow GvH clones were detected, some having first appeared in ileum or blood.

Measured with immunoSEQ multiplex PCR; TCRdb has only the in-frame clones, and not every one. The sample records roughly 40,000 clones, roughly 89% being singletons. Trimming removed 4 bases at V and 4 bases at J, with 12 bases between. CDR3 size: 14 residues. Germline V gives CDR1 SGDLS, CDR2 YYNGEE. This sample comprised PBMCs, obtained 267 days after transplant. The V gene is TRBV9, the J gene TRBJ1-3, with unresolved D. This TCR came from a human patient who received an intestinal transplant, so some T cells may come from the graft donor. CDR3 sequence reads: CASSPPAGGNTIYF. The CDR3 DNA is TGTGCCAGCAGCCCCCCGGCCGGAGGAAACACCATATATTTT.